This T cell receptor beta chain was sequenced in a study of T cell responses to AZD1222 COVID-19 vaccine. Study-level points and caveats: Repertoire sampling was restricted to post-peak T cell response timepoints. Reportedly, nearly half the spike-specific TCRs target unmutated variant regions. White British donors predominated, females outnumbered males, and clonal diversity was possibly underestimated.

V dropped 6 bases and J dropped 4 bases, with 10 bases sitting between them. This CDR3 has 12 amino acids. Per the germline V gene, CDR1 is SGHRS and CDR2 is YFSETQ. Concerning this clone itself: Its antigen is unidentified.

Repertoires were generated with immunoSEQ multiplex PCR, while TCRdb's copy carries only in-frame clones and drops some. The data show over 130,000 clones, around 90% seen once. The V and J genes are TRBV5-1 and TRBJ1-2, with D maybe TRBD1 (5 bases). The sample here was peripheral blood, taken 28 days after the second AZD1222 dose. This sequence was found in an adult who received the AZD1222 COVID-19 vaccine. The CDR3 sequence: CASTGGVYGYTF. CDR3 bases: TGCGCCAGCACGGGAGGGGTCTATGGCTACACCTTC.